A selection of T cell receptor beta chains follows, all from one sample in a study of a mutant IDH1 vaccine in newly diagnosed glioma. Antigens for these TCRs are unknown. The assay was immunoSEQ multiplex PCR, and TCRdb's table has in-frame clones only and misses some. This repertoire shows roughly 43,000 clones, approximately 86% found once; its top ten account for approximately 19%. This specimen consisted of PBMCs, obtained from a glioma patient whose treatment included an IDH1 peptide vaccine. Receptors originate from a man between 18 and 29 years old with glioma. Some clones in this sample may be carry-over from other donors' samples. The conserved cysteine and the conserved F or W are not part of the CDR3 here. The order of the fields is J gene, V gene, CDR3 protein.

j_call: TRBJ1-4; v_call: TRBV7-9; cdr3_aa: ASSLAGSTNEKLF
j_call: TRBJ2-7; v_call: TRBV7-2; cdr3_aa: ASSLAGTGGYEQY
j_call: TRBJ1-2; v_call: TRBV14; cdr3_aa: ASSPSLVRTGGEDGYT
j_call: TRBJ1-1; v_call: TRBV27; cdr3_aa: ASIPTGNTEAF
j_call: TRBJ1-1; v_call: TRBV5-6; cdr3_aa: ASSSRDRVTEAF
j_call: TRBJ2-7; v_call: TRBV7-2; cdr3_aa: ASSLINSYEQY
j_call: TRBJ1-2; v_call: TRBV6-1; cdr3_aa: ASSKGRGYGYT
j_call: TRBJ1-4; v_call: TRBV7-9; cdr3_aa: ASSLGIRLQHPLNEKLF
j_call: TRBJ1-1; v_call: TRBV7-8; cdr3_aa: ATALGRGLGYTEAF
j_call: TRBJ2-7; v_call: TRBV28; cdr3_aa: ASSLWSGDSYEQY
j_call: TRBJ2-5; v_call: TRBV9; cdr3_aa: ASSVSGGSVETQY
j_call: TRBJ1-2; v_call: TRBV7-9; cdr3_aa: ASSPSGDLSGYT
j_call: TRBJ2-2; v_call: TRBV29-1; cdr3_aa: SGVVSAGGPTGELF
j_call: TRBJ2-4; v_call: TRBV7-9; cdr3_aa: ASSSSPEGQNIQY
j_call: TRBJ2-7; v_call: TRBV27; cdr3_aa: ASSLGTGYLEQY
j_call: TRBJ1-1; v_call: TRBV29-1; cdr3_aa: SVYDAGLNTEAF
j_call: TRBJ2-7; v_call: TRBV5-6; cdr3_aa: ASRGRTLPYEQY
j_call: TRBJ1-5; v_call: TRBV6-6; cdr3_aa: ASSYSKGANQPQH
j_call: TRBJ2-7; v_call: TRBV28; cdr3_aa: ASSLPPQNYEQY
j_call: TRBJ2-2; v_call: TRBV6-6; cdr3_aa: ASRGSWAGELF
j_call: TRBJ2-3; v_call: TRBV4-3; cdr3_aa: ASSQGVAGGQRSTDTQY
j_call: TRBJ1-1; v_call: TRBV4-3; cdr3_aa: ASSQLTGDLNTEAF
j_call: TRBJ1-6; v_call: TRBV5-8; cdr3_aa: ASSPVGSPLH